The next 32 T cell receptor beta chains were all read from a single sample in a study of human T cells and chemical hapten exposure. A single record per CDR3 protein comes from TCRdb applying MiXCR to the RACE reads. The table lists 100,000 or so distinct CDR3 sequences, roughly 9.6% of them singletons. Documented time point: patch test 1, 2 weeks after DPC sensitization. Treatment in this sample: therapeutic diphenylcyclopropenone sensitization with weekly scalp DPC. The specimen comprised whole blood, sampled in connection with sensitization to the hapten diphenylcyclopropenone (DPC). The receptors stem from a woman between 40 and 50 years old with alopecia areata. Some clones in this sample may be carry-over from other donors' samples.

Ten or more counts support this clonotype. V gene TRBV7-2 combines with J gene TRBJ2-2, with TRBD2 matching over 7 bases. The V gene end was trimmed by 3 bases and the J gene end by 2 bases; junction bases not matched to a gene: 3. Germline CDR1 reads SGHTA; CDR2 reads FQGNSA. The CDR3 loop spans 15 amino acids. CDR3 nucleotides: TGTGCCAGCAGCTTGGGACTACCAAACACCGGGGAGCTGTTTTTT. Translated, it gives CASSLGLPNTGELFF.

There are many counts of this clonotype. The chain has TRBV5-4 and TRBJ2-4; D perhaps matches TRBD1 (6 bases). The CDR3 loop spans 16 amino acids. The germline V gene encodes CDR1 SGHNT and CDR2 YYREEE (reference sequence). V was shortened by 3 bases and J by 3 bases, with 16 bases between the two germline ends. For the CDR3, the DNA is TGTGCCAGCAGCTCGGCAGGGGAAAGGGTCAAAAACATTCAGTACTTC. This translates into CASSSAGERVKNIQYF. Supplemented by reference TRBV5-4 and TRBJ2-4, the full variable domain reads ETGVTQSPTHLIKTRGQQVTLRCSSQSGHNTVSWYQQALGQGPQFIFQYYREEENGRGNFPPRFSGLQFPNYSSELNVNALELDDSALYLCASSSAGERVKNIQYFGAGTRLSVL.

As for this clonotype: A single base separates this from a much larger clone, so it may be a read error. V and J are TRBV19 and TRBJ2-6; D might be TRBD2 (6 bases). Germline CDR1 and CDR2: LNHDA and SQIVND (reference sequence). The length of the CDR3 is 13 residues. For the CDR3, the DNA is TGTACCACCGGGGGCTCTGGGGCCAACGTCCTGACTTTC. It specifies CTTGGSGANVLTF. Variable domain in full (rest from reference TRBV19 and TRBJ2-6): DGGITQSPKYLFRKEGQNVTLSCEQNLNHDAMYWYRQDPGQGLRLIYYSQIVNDFQKGDIAEGYSVSREKKESFPLTVTSAQKNPTAFYLCTTGGSGANVLTFGAGSRLTVL.

This clonotype was seen more than once but under ten times. V usage is TRBV7-9 and J usage is TRBJ2-6; TRBD1 aligns across 12 bases. Germline V gene lookup returns CDR1 SEHNR and CDR2 FQNEAQ (reference sequence). Germline trimming cut 4 bases from V and 3 bases from J; bases unmatched to any gene: 4. CDR3 length equals 17 residues. For the CDR3, the DNA is TGTGCCAGCAGCTCCGGGACAGGGGGCATTGGGGCCAACGTCCTGACTTTC. Its protein is CASSSGTGGIGANVLTF.

This clonotype was seen only a few times. The rearrangement uses TRBV5-1 and TRBJ1-2, with 9 bases identical to TRBD1. V lost 3 bases to trimming and J lost 4 bases; unmatched junction nucleotides: 4. In germline, CDR1 is SGHRS, CDR2 YFSETQ. The CDR3 spans 14 residues. The CDR3, as DNA: TGCGCCAGCAGCTCGAAGGGACAGGGCTATGGCTACACCTTC. Translated: CASSSKGQGYGYTF.

This clonotype was observed at least ten times. The rearrangement links TRBV11-2 to TRBJ2-2, with 7 nucleotides matching TRBD2. CDR1 is SGHAT, CDR2 FQNNGV, per germline. The CDR3 runs to 16 residues. With 5 bases clipped from V and 0 bases from J, the junction kept 6 bases outside the gene matches. The CDR3 loop reads CASSARSGANTGELFF. DNA for the CDR3: TGTGCCAGCAGCGCTCGAAGCGGGGCGAACACCGGGGAGCTGTTTTTT. Based on the CDR3 plus reference TRBV11-2 and TRBJ2-2, the full variable domain is EAGVAQSPRYKIIEKRQSVAFWCNPISGHATLYWYQQILGQGPKLLIQFQNNGVVDDSQLPKDRFSAERLKGVDSTLKIQPAKLEDSAVYLCASSARSGANTGELFFGEGSRLTVL.

The chain joins TRBV19 to TRBJ2-7; a weak D match, TRBD1 (5 bases). V gave up 8 bases and J gave up 7 bases, with 18 bases separating them. Per the germline V gene, CDR1 is LNHDA and CDR2 is SQIVND (reference sequence). This CDR3 has 13 amino acids. CDR3 amino acids: CASCRTPGREQYF. In DNA form, the CDR3 reads TGTGCCAGTTGTAGGACACCCGGGCGGGAGCAGTACTTC. The full variable domain, completed using reference TRBV19 and TRBJ2-7, is DGGITQSPKYLFRKEGQNVTLSCEQNLNHDAMYWYRQDPGQGLRLIYYSQIVNDFQKGDIAEGYSVSREKKESFPLTVTSAQKNPTAFYLCASCRTPGREQYFGPGTRLTVT.

Notes on this clonotype: A much larger clone lies a single base off, so this may be a read error. This chain joins TRBV2 and TRBJ1-5; D gene ambiguous. This CDR3 has 14 amino acids. The V end was cut by 4 bases, the J end by 9 bases, with 16 bases between. CDR1 is SNHLY and CDR2 is FYNNEI in the germline V gene. The CDR3 nucleotides read TGTGCCAGCAGTGTAGTTCGGACGGTGGGGCCCCAGCATTTT. Translated: CASSVVRTVGPQHF. Complete variable domain (other parts from reference TRBV2 and TRBJ1-5): EPEVTQTPSHQVTQMGQEVILRCVPISNHLYFYWYRQILGQKVEFLVSFYNNEISEKSEIFDDQFSVERPDGSNFTLKIRSTKLEDSAMYFCASSVVRTVGPQHFGDGTRLSIL.

This clonotype was picked up a small number of times. The CDR3 loop is CASSRDRDHGYTF. CDR3 bases: TGTGCCAGCAGCCGGGACAGGGACCATGGCTACACCTTC. The chain recombines TRBV5-6 with TRBJ1-2; 9 bases are a match to TRBD1. The junction had 4 bases not matched to a gene; V was cut back by 4 bases and J by 6 bases. Per germline, CDR1 SGHDT and CDR2 YYEEEE. The CDR3 length is 13 residues.

This clonotype was seen repeatedly, ten times or more. The chain couples TRBV28 to TRBJ2-2; no clear D gene. V was trimmed by 1 base and J by 8 bases, leaving 5 bases between them. The CDR3 spans 12 residues. The germline V gene has CDR1 MDHEN and CDR2 SYDVKM. The CDR3 protein is CASSLSVGELFF. The CDR3 DNA follows: TGTGCCAGCAGTTTATCTGTGGGGGAGCTGTTTTTT. The variable domain in full, completed from reference TRBV28 and TRBJ2-2, reads DVKVTQSSRYLVKRTGEKVFLECVQDMDHENMFWYRQDPGLGLRLIYFSYDVKMKEKGDIPEGYSVSREKKERFSLILESASTNQTSMYLCASSLSVGELFFGEGSRLTVL.

The chain carries TRBV28 and TRBJ1-6, with D maybe TRBD1 (6 bases). The length of the CDR3 is 16 residues. V was cut by 5 bases and J by 8 bases, with 19 bases left in between. In germline, CDR1 is MDHEN, CDR2 SYDVKM. CDR3 in amino acids: CASSPPGGAWDSPLHF. The CDR3, as DNA: TGTGCCAGCAGTCCGCCGGGGGGGGCCTGGGATTCACCCCTCCACTTT.

Here the CDR3 DNA reads TGTGCCAGCAGCCTAAGAGGGGGGACAGATGAAGCTTTCTTT. This sequence encodes CASSLRGGTDEAFF. The chain carries TRBV3-2 and TRBJ1-1; the table's D call, TRBD1, has no DNA check behind it. TRBV3-2 is a pseudogene. This CDR3 contains 14 residues.

The chain carries TRBV7-7 and TRBJ1-3, with D possibly TRBD1 on 6 matching bases. Trimming took 4 bases from V and 7 from J, leaving 17 bases between them. Germline-derived CDR1 and CDR2 are SSHAT and FNYEAQ (reference sequence). The CDR3 consists of 15 residues. The CDR3 sequence is CASSSPRGAPNTIYF. In nucleotides, the CDR3 is TGTGCCAGCAGCTCGCCGAGGGGGGCCCCCAACACCATATATTTT.

The chain joins TRBV9 to TRBJ2-5; the match to TRBD1 covers 8 bases. Germline lookup yields CDR1 SGDLS and CDR2 YYNGEE. There are 14 residues in the CDR3. The V segment lost 4 bases and the J segment 5 bases; nucleotides outside the gene matches: 7. The DNA for the CDR3 is TGTGCCAGCAGCCTCCAGGGGGCGAAGGAGACCCAGTACTTC. Its protein product is CASSLQGAKETQYF.

This clonotype was seen more than once but under ten times. The chain joins TRBV18 to TRBJ2-7; 10 bases map to TRBD1. The V gene's germline CDR1 is KGHSH and CDR2 LQKENI. The CDR3 has 17 residues. Trimming at V came to 2 bases and at J to 3 bases, leaving 10 bases not matched to a gene. In nucleotides, the CDR3 is TGTGCCAGCTCACCATCCGCTTCCGGGACAGGGGTCTACGAGCAGTACTTC. This sequence encodes CASSPSASGTGVYEQYF.

This clonotype was seen more than once but under ten times. V and J are TRBV6-5 and TRBJ1-1; D might be TRBD1 (6 bases). CDR1 and CDR2 (germline): MNHEY, SVGAGI. The CDR3 extends over 15 amino acids. The V end was cut by 7 bases, the J end by 6 bases, with 21 bases between. The CDR3 DNA reads TGTGCCAGCATAAAGGCCGGGGGGCGTAGGGCTGAAGCTTTCTTT. Protein sequence: CASIKAGGRRAEAFF.

The table lists this clonotype with a few counts. This chain uses TRBV4-2 with TRBJ2-3; D is uncertain. V dropped 1 base and J dropped 4 bases, with 6 bases sitting between them. Germline CDR1 and CDR2: LGHNA and YNFKEQ. This CDR3 region has 13 residues. The CDR3 DNA sequence: TGTGCCAGCAGCCAAGCGTTGCCAGATACGCAGTATTTT. This gives the protein CASSQALPDTQYF.

The table lists this clonotype with a few counts. V usage is TRBV6-2 or TRBV6-3 and J usage is TRBJ2-7; TRBD1 is a possible D gene (5 bases). Germline CDR1 and CDR2: MNHEY and SVGEGT. V dropped 3 bases and J dropped 0 bases, with 9 bases sitting between them. CDR3 length: 14 residues. DNA of the CDR3: TGTGCCAGCAGTTATAAGGGGTTCTCCTACGAGCAGTACTTC. The encoded protein is CASSYKGFSYEQYF.

This clonotype was seen ten or more times. This chain uses TRBV7-9 with TRBJ1-2, with D tentatively TRBD1 (6 bases). The V end lost 3 bases, the J end lost 13 bases, and 15 bases lay between the germline ends. Germline V lookup: CDR1 SEHNR, CDR2 FQNEAQ (reference sequence). The CDR3 totals 12 residues. The CDR3 sequence: CASSLWGRSGTF. The CDR3 DNA is TGTGCCAGCAGCTTGTGGGGGCGGAGTGGCACCTTC. Variable domain in full (rest from reference TRBV7-9 and TRBJ1-2): DTGVSQNPRHKITKRGQNVTFRCDPISEHNRLYWYRQTLGQGPEFLTYFQNEAQLEKSRLLSDRFSAERPKGSFSTLEIQRTEQGDSAMYLCASSLWGRSGTFGSGTRLTVV.

This clonotype was recorded a few times. The genes are TRBV7-9 and TRBJ2-7; no reliable D call. From germline, CDR1 is SEHNR and CDR2 FQNEAQ (reference sequence). Trimming shortened V by 4 bases and J by 5 bases, and 6 bases separated the two germline ends. The CDR3 extends over 11 amino acids. The chain's CDR3 is CASSSADEQYF. CDR3 bases: TGTGCCAGCAGCTCCGCCGACGAGCAGTACTTC.

As regards this clonotype: A much larger clonotype is one base distant, so this may be a read error. The chain combines TRBV7-9 with TRBJ2-1; 7 bases agree with TRBD2. The CDR3 runs 17 residues. Germline CDR1 reads SEHNR; CDR2 reads FQNEAQ (reference sequence). The CDR3 sequence: CASSLDSGGWSYNDQFF. CDR3 DNA sequence: TGTGCCAGCAGCTTAGACTCGGGGGGATGGTCCTACAATGATCAGTTCTTC.

The rearrangement joins TRBV5-1 to TRBJ2-2; D not resolved. The CDR3 covers 16 residues. V lost 1 base and J 5 bases, leaving 15 bases between the germline ends. Germline CDR1 and CDR2: SGHRS and YFSETQ. The CDR3 region is CASSLTPSPRTGELFF. The DNA of the CDR3 is TGCGCCAGCAGCTTGACCCCATCCCCGAGGACCGGGGAGCTGTTTTTT.

The chain combines TRBV12-3 or TRBV12-4 with TRBJ2-7; D is possibly TRBD2 (5 bases). This CDR3 region has 16 residues. Trimming stripped 4 bases from V and 0 bases from J, with 16 bases between. CDR3 DNA: TGTGCCAGCAGTTCCCCCAGGAGGAAGGCCTCCTACGAGCAGTACTTC. This codes for CASSSPRRKASYEQYF.

This clonotype was picked up many times. The gene calls are TRBV7-2 and TRBJ2-1, with TRBD2 matching over 8 bases. V lost 8 bases to trimming and J lost 0 bases; unmatched junction nucleotides: 9. The CDR3 length is 16 residues. Germline values: CDR1 SGHTA, CDR2 FQGNSA. CDR3 nucleotide sequence: TGTGCCAGCTCCGTCGGGGGGGCCGTCTCCTACAATGAGCAGTTCTTC. Protein sequence: CASSVGGAVSYNEQFF.

At least ten counts were recorded for this clonotype. CDR3: CASSSSGQGNSPLHF. In nucleotides, the CDR3 is TGTGCCAGCAGCTCCTCAGGACAGGGGAATTCACCCCTCCACTTT. The gene calls are TRBV5-4 and TRBJ1-6; 9 bases line up with TRBD1. V lost 3 bases to trimming and J lost 7 bases; unmatched junction nucleotides: 5. The CDR3 contains 15 residues. The V gene's germline CDR1 is SGHNT and CDR2 YYREEE (reference sequence).

The chain links TRBV6-2 or TRBV6-3 to TRBJ2-2; D uncertain. Germline CDR1 is MNHEY and CDR2 is SVGEGT. The germline V and J ends were trimmed by 0 bases and 6 bases, with 5 bases remaining between them. The CDR3 totals 13 residues. As DNA, the CDR3 is TGTGCCAGCAGTTACTCTTTGGCCGGGGAGCTGTTTTTT. Its protein product is CASSYSLAGELFF.

This clonotype turned up a few times. The chain couples TRBV20-1 to TRBJ2-7; D is perhaps TRBD1 or TRBD2 (5 bases each). This CDR3 has 14 residues. V was pared by 0 bases and J by 2 bases, with 11 bases between. Germline CDR1 is DFQATT and CDR2 is SNEGSKA (reference sequence). The CDR3 reads CSARDWGSPYEQYF. CDR3 bases: TGCAGTGCTAGAGATTGGGGGTCGCCCTACGAGCAGTACTTC.

The CDR3 loop reads CASRTLAGAIPSYNEQFF. The CDR3 DNA follows: TGTGCCAGTAGGACCCTGGCGGGAGCAATCCCTTCCTACAATGAGCAGTTCTTC. The gene calls are TRBV28 and TRBJ2-1, with 7 bases fitting TRBD2. The CDR3 length is 18 residues. Unmatched junction bases numbered 18, after V lost 9 bases and J lost 1 base. Germline loops: CDR1 MDHEN, CDR2 SYDVKM. Combining the CDR3 with reference TRBV28 and TRBJ2-1 gives the whole variable domain DVKVTQSSRYLVKRTGEKVFLECVQDMDHENMFWYRQDPGLGLRLIYFSYDVKMKEKGDIPEGYSVSREKKERFSLILESASTNQTSMYLCASRTLAGAIPSYNEQFFGPGTRLTVL.

CDR3 DNA: TGTGCCTGGAGTTTTGTTTGGGCGGGGGCTAGCACAGATACGCAGTATTTT. It translates to CAWSFVWAGASTDTQYF. The V and J genes are TRBV30 and TRBJ2-3; a possible D gene is TRBD2 (7 bases). CDR3 length equals 17 residues. Trimming removed 2 bases at V and 0 bases at J, with 18 bases between. CDR1 is GTSNPN, CDR2 SVGIG, per germline (reference sequence).

The chain carries TRBV7-2 and TRBJ2-7; weak D call: TRBD2 (5 bases). Trimming removed 3 bases from V and 0 bases from J, with 12 bases in between. This CDR3 comprises 15 residues. Germline CDR1 and CDR2: SGHTA and FQGNSA. The CDR3 spells CASSFRSGNSYEQYF. For the CDR3, the DNA is TGTGCCAGCAGCTTCCGATCCGGGAACTCCTACGAGCAGTACTTC.

This clonotype was observed many times. The chain has TRBV7-9 and TRBJ2-1; D might be TRBD2 (5 bases). This CDR3 contains 15 residues. Trimming removed 6 bases at V and 0 bases at J, with 12 bases between. CDR1 is SEHNR and CDR2 is FQNEAQ in the germline V gene (reference sequence). The chain's CDR3 is CASSRGSPSYNEQFF. The DNA of the CDR3 is TGTGCCAGCAGTCGAGGGAGTCCCTCCTACAATGAGCAGTTCTTC.

The count of this clonotype is one. The chain has TRBV18 and TRBJ1-1, with D perhaps TRBD1 (6 bases). Per the germline V gene, CDR1 is KGHSH and CDR2 is LQKENI. Deletions cut 2 bases from V and 3 bases from J, with 16 bases between. The CDR3 runs 16 residues. CDR3 nucleotides: TGTGCCAGCTCACCAACAGGGTTCCTCCAAGACACTGAAGCTTTCTTT. Its translation: CASSPTGFLQDTEAFF.